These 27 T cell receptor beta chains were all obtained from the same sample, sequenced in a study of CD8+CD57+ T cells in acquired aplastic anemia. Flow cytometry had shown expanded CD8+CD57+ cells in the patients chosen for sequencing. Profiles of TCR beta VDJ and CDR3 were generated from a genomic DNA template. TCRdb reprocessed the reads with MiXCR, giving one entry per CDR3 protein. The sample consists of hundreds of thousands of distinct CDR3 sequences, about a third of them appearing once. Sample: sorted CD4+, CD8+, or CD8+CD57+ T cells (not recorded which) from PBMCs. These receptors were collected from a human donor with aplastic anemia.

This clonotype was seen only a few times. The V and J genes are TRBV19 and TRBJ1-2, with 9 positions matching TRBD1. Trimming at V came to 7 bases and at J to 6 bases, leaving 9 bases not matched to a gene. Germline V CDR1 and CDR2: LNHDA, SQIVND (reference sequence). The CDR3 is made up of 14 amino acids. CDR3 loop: CASIPGTGTHGYTF. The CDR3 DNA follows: TGTGCCAGTATTCCCGGGACAGGGACCCATGGCTACACCTTC.

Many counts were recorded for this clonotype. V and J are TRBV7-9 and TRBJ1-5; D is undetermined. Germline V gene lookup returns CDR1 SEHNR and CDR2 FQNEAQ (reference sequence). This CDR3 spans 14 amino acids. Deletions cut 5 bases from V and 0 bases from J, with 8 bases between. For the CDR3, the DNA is TGTGCCAGCAGCCCCACCGTTAGCAATCAGCCCCAGCATTTT. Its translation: CASSPTVSNQPQHF.

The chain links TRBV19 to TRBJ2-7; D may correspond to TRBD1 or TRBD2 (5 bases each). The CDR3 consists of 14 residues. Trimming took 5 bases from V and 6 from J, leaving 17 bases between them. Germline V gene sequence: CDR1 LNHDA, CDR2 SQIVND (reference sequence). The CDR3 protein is CASSPGTNLIEQYF. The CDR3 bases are TGTGCCAGTAGTCCCGGGACCAACCTGATCGAGCAGTACTTC.

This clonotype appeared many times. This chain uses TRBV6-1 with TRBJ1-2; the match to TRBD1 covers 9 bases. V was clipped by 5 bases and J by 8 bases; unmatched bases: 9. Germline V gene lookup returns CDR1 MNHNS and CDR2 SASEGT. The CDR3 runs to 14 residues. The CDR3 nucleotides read TGTGCCAGCAGTCGGGGGGACAGGGCTCTCGGCTACACCTTC. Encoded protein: CASSRGDRALGYTF.

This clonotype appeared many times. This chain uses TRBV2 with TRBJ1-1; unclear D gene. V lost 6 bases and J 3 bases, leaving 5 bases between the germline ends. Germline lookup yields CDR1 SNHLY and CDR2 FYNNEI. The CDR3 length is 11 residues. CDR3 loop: CASRADTEAFF. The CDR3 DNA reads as TGTGCCAGCAGGGCAGACACTGAAGCTTTCTTT. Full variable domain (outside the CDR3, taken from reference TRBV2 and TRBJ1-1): EPEVTQTPSHQVTQMGQEVILRCVPISNHLYFYWYRQILGQKVEFLVSFYNNEISEKSEIFDDQFSVERPDGSNFTLKIRSTKLEDSAMYFCASRADTEAFFGQGTRLTVV.

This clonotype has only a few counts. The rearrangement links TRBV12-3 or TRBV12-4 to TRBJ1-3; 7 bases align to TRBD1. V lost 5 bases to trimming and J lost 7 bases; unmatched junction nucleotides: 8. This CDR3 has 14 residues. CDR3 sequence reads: CASSPLDRRNTIYF. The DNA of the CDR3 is TGTGCCAGCAGTCCTCTGGACAGGAGGAACACCATATATTTT.

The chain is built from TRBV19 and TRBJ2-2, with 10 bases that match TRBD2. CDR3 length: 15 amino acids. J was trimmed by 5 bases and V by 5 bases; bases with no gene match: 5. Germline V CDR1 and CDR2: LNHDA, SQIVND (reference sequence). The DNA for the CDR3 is TGTGCCAGTAGTTCTAGCGGGAGAGAAACCGGGGAGCTGTTTTTT. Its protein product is CASSSSGRETGELFF. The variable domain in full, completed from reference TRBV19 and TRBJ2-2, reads DGGITQSPKYLFRKEGQNVTLSCEQNLNHDAMYWYRQDPGQGLRLIYYSQIVNDFQKGDIAEGYSVSREKKESFPLTVTSAQKNPTAFYLCASSSSGRETGELFFGEGSRLTVL.

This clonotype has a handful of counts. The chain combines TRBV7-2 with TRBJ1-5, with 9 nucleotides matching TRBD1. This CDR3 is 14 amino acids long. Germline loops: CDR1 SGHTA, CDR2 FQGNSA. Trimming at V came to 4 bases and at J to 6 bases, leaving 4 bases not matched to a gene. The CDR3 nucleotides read TGTGCCAGCAGCTCGACAGGGGGTAGTCAGCCCCAGCATTTT. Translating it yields CASSSTGGSQPQHF.

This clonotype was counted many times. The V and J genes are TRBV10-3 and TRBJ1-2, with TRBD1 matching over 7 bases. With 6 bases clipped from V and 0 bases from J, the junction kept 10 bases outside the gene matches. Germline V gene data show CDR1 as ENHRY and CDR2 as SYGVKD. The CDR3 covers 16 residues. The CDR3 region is CAIRDGRQGANYGYTF. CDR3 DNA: TGTGCCATCAGGGACGGCAGACAGGGAGCTAACTATGGCTACACCTTC.

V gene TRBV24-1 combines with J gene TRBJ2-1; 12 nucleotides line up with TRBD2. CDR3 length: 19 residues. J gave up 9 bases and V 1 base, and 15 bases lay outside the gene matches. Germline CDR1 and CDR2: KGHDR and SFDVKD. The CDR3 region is CATSDFGLAGISVRGEQFF. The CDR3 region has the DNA TGTGCCACCAGTGATTTCGGACTAGCGGGAATTTCGGTGCGTGGTGAGCAGTTCTTC.

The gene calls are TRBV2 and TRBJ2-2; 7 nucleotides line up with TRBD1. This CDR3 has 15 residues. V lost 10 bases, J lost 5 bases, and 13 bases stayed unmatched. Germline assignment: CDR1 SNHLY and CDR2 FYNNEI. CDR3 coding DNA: TGTGCCACTGGGACAGCTACGCACAAGACCGGGGAGCTGTTTTTT. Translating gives CATGTATHKTGELFF.

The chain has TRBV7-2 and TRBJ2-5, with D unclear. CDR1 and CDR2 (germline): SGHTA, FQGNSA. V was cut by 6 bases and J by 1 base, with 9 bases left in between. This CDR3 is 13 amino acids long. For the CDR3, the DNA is TGTGCCAGCAGACCGGACGGCCAAGAGACCCAGTACTTC. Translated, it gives CASRPDGQETQYF.

The CDR3 here is CASSLGYGSKHF. The CDR3 DNA sequence: TGTGCCAGCAGTTTAGGGTACGGCTCAAAGCATTTT. The genes are TRBV12-3 or TRBV12-4 and TRBJ1-5; D is uncertain. CDR3 size: 12 residues. The V end was cut by 1 base, the J end by 14 bases, with 12 bases between.

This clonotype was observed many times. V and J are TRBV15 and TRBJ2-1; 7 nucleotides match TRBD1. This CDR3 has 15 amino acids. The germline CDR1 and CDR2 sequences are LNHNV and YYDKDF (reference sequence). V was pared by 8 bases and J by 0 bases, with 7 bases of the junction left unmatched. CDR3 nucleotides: TGTGCCACCCGGCTTGACAGGGCCTCCTACAATGAGCAGTTCTTC. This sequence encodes CATRLDRASYNEQFF. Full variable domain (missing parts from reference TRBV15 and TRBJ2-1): DAMVIQNPRYQVTQFGKPVTLSCSQTLNHNVMYWYQQKSSQAPKLLFHYYDKDFNNEADTPDNFQSRRPNTSFCFLDIRSPGLGDTAMYLCATRLDRASYNEQFFGPGTRLTVL.

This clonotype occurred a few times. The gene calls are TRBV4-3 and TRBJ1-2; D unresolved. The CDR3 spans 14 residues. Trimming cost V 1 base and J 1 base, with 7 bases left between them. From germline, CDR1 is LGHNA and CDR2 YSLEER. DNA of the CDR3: TGCGCCAGCAGCCAAGTCCCAGATAACTATGGCTACACCTTC. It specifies CASSQVPDNYGYTF.

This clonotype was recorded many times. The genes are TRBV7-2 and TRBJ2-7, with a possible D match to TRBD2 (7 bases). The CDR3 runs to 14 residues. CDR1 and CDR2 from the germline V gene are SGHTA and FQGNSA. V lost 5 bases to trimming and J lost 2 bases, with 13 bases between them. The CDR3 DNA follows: TGTGCCAGCAGCGGGGGGGCCATTCCCTACGAGCAGTACTTC. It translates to CASSGGAIPYEQYF. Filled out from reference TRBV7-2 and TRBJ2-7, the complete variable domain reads GAGVSQSPSNKVTEKGKDVELRCDPISGHTALYWYRQSLGQGLEFLIYFQGNSAPDKSGLPSDRFSAERTGGSVSTLTIQRTQQEDSAVYLCASSGGAIPYEQYFGPGTRLTVT.

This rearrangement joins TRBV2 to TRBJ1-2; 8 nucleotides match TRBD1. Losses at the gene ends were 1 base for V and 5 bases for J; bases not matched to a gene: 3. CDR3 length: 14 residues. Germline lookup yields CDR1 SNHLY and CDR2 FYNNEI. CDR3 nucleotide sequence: TGTGCCAGCAGTGAAGGGACAGGGTTTTATGGCTACACCTTC. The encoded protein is CASSEGTGFYGYTF.

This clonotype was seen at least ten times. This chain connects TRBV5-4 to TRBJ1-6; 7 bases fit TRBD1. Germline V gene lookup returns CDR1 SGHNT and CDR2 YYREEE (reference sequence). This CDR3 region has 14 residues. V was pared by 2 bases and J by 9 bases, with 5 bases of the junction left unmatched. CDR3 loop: CASSLTGASSPLHF. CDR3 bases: TGTGCCAGCAGCTTAACAGGGGCTAGTTCACCCCTCCACTTT.

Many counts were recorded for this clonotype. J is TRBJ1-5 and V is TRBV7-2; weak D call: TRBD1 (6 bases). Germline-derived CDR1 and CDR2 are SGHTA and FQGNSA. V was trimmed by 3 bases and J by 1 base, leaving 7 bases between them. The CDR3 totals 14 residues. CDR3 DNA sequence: TGTGCCAGCAGCTTGGACAGCAGCAATCAGCCCCAGCATTTT. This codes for CASSLDSSNQPQHF.

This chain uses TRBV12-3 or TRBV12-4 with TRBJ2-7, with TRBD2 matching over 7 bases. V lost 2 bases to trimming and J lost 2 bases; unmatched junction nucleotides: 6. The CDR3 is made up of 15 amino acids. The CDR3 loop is CASSLSGGSPYEQYF. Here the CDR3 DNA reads TGTGCCAGCAGTTTAAGCGGCGGGAGCCCCTACGAGCAGTACTTC.

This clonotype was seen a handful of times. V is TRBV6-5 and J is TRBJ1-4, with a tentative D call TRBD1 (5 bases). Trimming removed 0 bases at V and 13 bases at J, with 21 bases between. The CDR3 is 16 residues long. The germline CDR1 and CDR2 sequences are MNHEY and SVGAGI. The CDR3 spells CASSYSQQQGIRGLFF. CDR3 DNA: TGTGCCAGCAGTTACTCACAACAGCAGGGAATTAGGGGACTGTTTTTT.

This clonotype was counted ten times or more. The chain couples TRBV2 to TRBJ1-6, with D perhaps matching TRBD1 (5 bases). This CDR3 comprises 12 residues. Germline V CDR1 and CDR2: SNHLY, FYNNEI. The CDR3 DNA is TGTGTCTCGCAGGGAAATAATTCACCCCTCCACTTT. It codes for CVSQGNNSPLHF.

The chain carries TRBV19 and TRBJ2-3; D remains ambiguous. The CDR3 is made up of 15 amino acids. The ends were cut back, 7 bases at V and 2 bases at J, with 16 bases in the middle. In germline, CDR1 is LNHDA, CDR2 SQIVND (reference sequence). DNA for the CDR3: TGTGCCAGTAAATGGGCCAGCGAATCCACAGATACGCAGTATTTT. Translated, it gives CASKWASESTDTQYF. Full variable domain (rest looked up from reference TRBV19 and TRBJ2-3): DGGITQSPKYLFRKEGQNVTLSCEQNLNHDAMYWYRQDPGQGLRLIYYSQIVNDFQKGDIAEGYSVSREKKESFPLTVTSAQKNPTAFYLCASKWASESTDTQYFGPGTRLTVL.

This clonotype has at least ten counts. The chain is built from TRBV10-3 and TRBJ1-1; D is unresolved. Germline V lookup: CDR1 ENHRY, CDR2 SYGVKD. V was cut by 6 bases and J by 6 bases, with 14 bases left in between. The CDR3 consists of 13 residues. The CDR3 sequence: CAIRVFARAEAFF. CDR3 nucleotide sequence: TGTGCCATCAGAGTTTTCGCGAGGGCTGAAGCTTTCTTT.

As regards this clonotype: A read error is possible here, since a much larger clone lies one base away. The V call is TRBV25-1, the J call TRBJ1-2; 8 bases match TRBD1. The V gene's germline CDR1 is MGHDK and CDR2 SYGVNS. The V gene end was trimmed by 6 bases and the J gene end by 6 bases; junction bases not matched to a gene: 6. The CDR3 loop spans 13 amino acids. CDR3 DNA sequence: TGTGCCAGCAGCACGGACAGGGCACATGGCTACACCTTC. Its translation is CASSTDRAHGYTF.

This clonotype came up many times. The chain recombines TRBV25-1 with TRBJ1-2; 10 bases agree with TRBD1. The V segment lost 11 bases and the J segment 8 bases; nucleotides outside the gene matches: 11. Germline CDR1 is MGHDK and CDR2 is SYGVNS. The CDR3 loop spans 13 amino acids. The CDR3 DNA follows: TGTGCCTCCACCTCTGGGACAGGGGAGGGCTACACCTTC. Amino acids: CASTSGTGEGYTF.

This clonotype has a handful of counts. The CDR3 reads CASSVGTGDGYTF. In DNA, the CDR3 is TGTGCCAGCAGTGTCGGGACAGGGGATGGCTACACCTTC. This rearrangement joins TRBV25-1 to TRBJ1-2; 10 bases line up with TRBD1. Germline V lookup: CDR1 MGHDK, CDR2 SYGVNS. The CDR3 consists of 13 residues. With 4 bases clipped from V and 6 bases from J, the junction kept 2 bases outside the gene matches.